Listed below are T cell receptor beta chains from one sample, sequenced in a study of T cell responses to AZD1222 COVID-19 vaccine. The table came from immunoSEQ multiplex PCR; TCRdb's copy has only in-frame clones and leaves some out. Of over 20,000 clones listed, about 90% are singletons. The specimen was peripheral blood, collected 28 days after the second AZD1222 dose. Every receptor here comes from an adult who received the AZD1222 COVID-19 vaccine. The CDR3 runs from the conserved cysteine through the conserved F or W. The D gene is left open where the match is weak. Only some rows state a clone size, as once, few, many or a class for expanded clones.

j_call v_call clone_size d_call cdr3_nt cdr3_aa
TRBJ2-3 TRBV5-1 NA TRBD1 TGCGCCAGCAGCTTGGGAAGTGACAGGGTAACAGATACGCAGTATTTT CASSLGSDRVTDTQYF
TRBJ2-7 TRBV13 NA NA TGTGCCAGCAGCCAGTACTACGAGCAGTACTTC CASSQYYEQYF
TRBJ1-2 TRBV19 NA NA TGTGCCAGCGGTGTTAGGGACGGGAACTATGGCTACACCTTC CASGVRDGNYGYTF
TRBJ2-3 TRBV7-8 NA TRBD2 TGTGCCAGCAGCCCATTAGCGGGGCGCCTCACAGATACGCAGTATTTT CASSPLAGRLTDTQYF
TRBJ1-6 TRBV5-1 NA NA TGCGCCAGCAAACAGGTACAGAATTCACCCCTCCACTTT CASKQVQNSPLHF
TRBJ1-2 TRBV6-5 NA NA TGTGCCAGCAGATGGGCGGGTAGCTATGGCTACACCTTC CASRWAGSYGYTF
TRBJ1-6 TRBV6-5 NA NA TGTGCCAGCAGGGCAGGAACCTATAATTCACCCCTCCACTTT CASRAGTYNSPLHF
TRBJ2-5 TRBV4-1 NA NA TGCGCCAGCAGCCAAGGTCCGGAGACCCAGTACTTC CASSQGPETQYF
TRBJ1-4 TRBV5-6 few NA TGTGCCAGCAGCACGTACCGGACAGCAACTAATGAAAAACTGTTTTTT CASSTYRTATNEKLFF
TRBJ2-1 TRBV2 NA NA TGTGCCAGCAGAAGGGAGGGGGGGAGCTCCTACAATGAGCAGTTCTTC CASRREGGSSYNEQFF
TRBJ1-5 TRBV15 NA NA TGTGCCACCAGCAGAGACCCCGGAGGCAATCAGCCCCAGCATTTT CATSRDPGGNQPQHF
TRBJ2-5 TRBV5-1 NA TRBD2 TGCGCCAGCAGCTACGGACTAGCGGGGGGACAAGAGACCCAGTACTTC CASSYGLAGGQETQYF
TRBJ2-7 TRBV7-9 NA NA TGTGCCAGCAGCTCGCTCCTTTCGGGCTCCTACGAGCAGTACTTC CASSSLLSGSYEQYF
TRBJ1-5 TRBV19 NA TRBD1 TGTGCCACCAAGGGCGGGACAGGGAAAAATCAGCCCCAGCATTTT CATKGGTGKNQPQHF
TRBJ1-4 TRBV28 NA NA TGTGCCAGCAGTCTCCTTTGGGGGTCTAATGAAAAACTGTTTTTT CASSLLWGSNEKLFF
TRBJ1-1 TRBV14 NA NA TGTGCCAGCAGCCAAGGACGGAGGGGGACTGAAGCTTTCTTT CASSQGRRGTEAFF
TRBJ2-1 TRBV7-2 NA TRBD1 TGTGCCAGCAGCCCCCCCGGGACAGGGAGAAATGAGCAGTTCTTC CASSPPGTGRNEQFF
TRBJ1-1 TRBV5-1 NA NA TGCGCCAGCAGCAGGCGGGATGAAGCTTTCTTT CASSRRDEAFF
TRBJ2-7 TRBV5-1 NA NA TGCGCCAGCAGCGCCTCGATAGCAGGGGACTACGAGCAGTACTTC CASSASIAGDYEQYF
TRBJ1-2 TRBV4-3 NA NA TGCGCCAGCAGCCAAGATCTCGGGGGACGGGGGAGCACCTTC CASSQDLGGRGSTF
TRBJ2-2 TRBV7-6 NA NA TGTGCCAGCAGCTTATTTGTCCAGAACACCGGGGAGCTGTTTTTT CASSLFVQNTGELFF
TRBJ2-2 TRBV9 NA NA TGTGCCAGCAGCGGTCGGTGGGACATTACCGGGGAGCTGTTTTTT CASSGRWDITGELFF
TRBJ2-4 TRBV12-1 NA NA TGTGCCAGCAGGGGATTGGGGGGGCCGCGGGCCAAAAACATTCAGTACTTC CASRGLGGPRAKNIQYF
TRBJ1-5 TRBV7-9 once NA TGTGCCAGCAGCTCATCGTCCCAATATCAGCCCCAGCATTTT CASSSSSQYQPQHF
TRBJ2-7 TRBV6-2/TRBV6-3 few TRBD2 TGTGCCAGCAGGCCTAGCGGGGGGGTCTACGAGCAGTACTTC CASRPSGGVYEQYF
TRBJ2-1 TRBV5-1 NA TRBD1 TGCGCCAGCAACGCACCGGGACAGACAGACAATGAGCAGTTCTTC CASNAPGQTDNEQFF
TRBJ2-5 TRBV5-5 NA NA TGTGCCAGCAGCTCCAGCTGGGAGACCCAGTACTTC CASSSSWETQYF
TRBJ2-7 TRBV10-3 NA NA TGTGCCATCAGTGAGGCAGCTGTCGAGCAGTACTTC CAISEAAVEQYF
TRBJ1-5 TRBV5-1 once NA TGCGCCAGCAGCGTTGACAGTAGCAATCAGCCCCAGCATTTT CASSVDSSNQPQHF
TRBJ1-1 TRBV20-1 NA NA TGCAGTGCTGACGGAACTTTTGAAGCTTTCTTT CSADGTFEAFF
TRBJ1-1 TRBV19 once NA TGTGCCAGTTTGGGGCAGTTAAACACTGAAGCTTTCTTT CASLGQLNTEAFF
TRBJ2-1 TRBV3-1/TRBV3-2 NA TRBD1 TGTGCCAGGGCCCTCCGGGACAGTCGTAAAGAGTACAATGAGCAGTTCTTC CARALRDSRKEYNEQFF
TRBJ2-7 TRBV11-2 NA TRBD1 TGTGCCAGCAGCCCGAAGAAGGGACAGGAAAACACTTACGAGCAGTACTTC CASSPKKGQENTYEQYF
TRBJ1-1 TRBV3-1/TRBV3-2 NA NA TGTGCCAGCAGCCATCGGGGAGGTTACACTGAAGCTTTCTTT CASSHRGGYTEAFF
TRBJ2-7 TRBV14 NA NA TGTGCCAGCAGCCAACGTTTTAGCTCCTACGAGCAGTACTTC CASSQRFSSYEQYF
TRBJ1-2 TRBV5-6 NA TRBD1 TGTGCCAGCAGCGGGGACAGGGAGGGCTATGGCTACACCTTC CASSGDREGYGYTF
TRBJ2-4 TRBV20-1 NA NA TGCAGTGCTAGCAAGGAAAACATTCAGTACTTC CSASKENIQYF
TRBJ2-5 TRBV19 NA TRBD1 TGTGCCAGTAGTGGGGACAGGGTCGGGACCCAGTACTTC CASSGDRVGTQYF
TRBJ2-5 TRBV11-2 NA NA TGTGCCAGCAGCTTAAGTATGTGGGTTACAGAGACCCAGTACTTC CASSLSMWVTETQYF
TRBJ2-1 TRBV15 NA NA TGTGCCACCTCGGCGGGACCCAACTCCTACAATGAGCAGTTCTTC CATSAGPNSYNEQFF
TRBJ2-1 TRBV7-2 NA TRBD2 TGTGCCAGCAGCTTGGGACTAGCTTTCCCTGAGCAGTTCTTC CASSLGLAFPEQFF
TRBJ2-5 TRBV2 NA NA TGTGCCAGCAGTGTGACAAGTACATTAGAGACCCAGTACTTC CASSVTSTLETQYF